This TCR beta chain is drawn from a study of OX40 agonist ivuxolimab in advanced cancers. The overall study: An agonistic human IgG2 monoclonal antibody against OX40 (CD134) was given. Prior anti-PD-1, anti-PD-L1 or anti-CTLA-4 therapy was allowed; 30% to 40% had some. Study conclusions and caveats: More expanded clones were seen, on average, in CD8+ T cells than in CD4+. Dose levels from 0.1 to 3.0 mg/kg saw CD4+ and CD8+ blood T cells expand clonally by week 6.

CDR3 length: 14 residues. Trimming took 7 bases from V and 7 from J, leaving 16 bases between them. Germline CDR1 is LNHDA and CDR2 is SQIVND (reference sequence). The table came from immunoSEQ multiplex PCR; TCRdb's copy has only in-frame clones and leaves some out. The sample holds approximately 74,000 clones; around 86% are singletons and the top ten take 0.5% to 0.6%. Note on this clone: As yet, its antigen is unknown.

J is TRBJ1-4 and V is TRBV19; maybe TRBD1 (6 bases). This material consisted of CD4+ or CD8+ T cells sorted from blood, taken in a trial of the OX40 agonist ivuxolimab. The clonotype comes from an adult with an advanced solid tumor such as melanoma, head and neck, liver or kidney cancer. CDR3 in DNA: TGTGCCAGTACCCGGACAGTGGGATCTGAAAAACTGTTTTTT. It is translated as CASTRTVGSEKLFF.